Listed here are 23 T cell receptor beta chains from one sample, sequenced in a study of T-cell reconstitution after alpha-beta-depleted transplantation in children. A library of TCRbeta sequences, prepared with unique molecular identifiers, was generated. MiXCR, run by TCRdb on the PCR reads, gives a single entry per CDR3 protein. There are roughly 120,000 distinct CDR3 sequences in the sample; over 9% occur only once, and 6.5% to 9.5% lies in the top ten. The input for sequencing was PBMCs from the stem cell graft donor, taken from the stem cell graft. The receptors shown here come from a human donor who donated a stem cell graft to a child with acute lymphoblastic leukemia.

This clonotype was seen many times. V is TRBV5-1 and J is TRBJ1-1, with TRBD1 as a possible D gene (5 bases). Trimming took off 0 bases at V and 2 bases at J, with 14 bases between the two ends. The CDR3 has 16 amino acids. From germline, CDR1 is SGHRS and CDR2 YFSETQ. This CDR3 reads CASSLVLGGSNTEAFF. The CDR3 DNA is TGCGCCAGCAGCTTGGTCCTGGGGGGGAGTAACACTGAAGCTTTCTTT.

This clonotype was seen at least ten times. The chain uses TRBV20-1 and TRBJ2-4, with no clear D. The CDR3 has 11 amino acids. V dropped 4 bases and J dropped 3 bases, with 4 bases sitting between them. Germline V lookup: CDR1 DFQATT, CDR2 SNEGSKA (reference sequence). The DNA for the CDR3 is TGCAGTGCTATGCTCAAAAACATTCAGTACTTC. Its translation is CSAMLKNIQYF.

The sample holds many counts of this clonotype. CDR3 DNA: TGCGCCAGCAGCCAAGACGGGAGCTCCTACAATGAGCAGTTCTTC. Amino acids: CASSQDGSSYNEQFF. The chain recombines TRBV4-3 with TRBJ2-1; a possible D gene is TRBD2 (6 bases). Germline V gene data show CDR1 as LGHNA and CDR2 as YSLEER. The CDR3 loop spans 15 amino acids. V was cut by 0 bases and J by 0 bases, with 6 bases left in between.

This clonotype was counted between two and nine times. Here the CDR3 DNA reads TGTGCCAGCAGCGTAGATGGACTAGCCTTCTCCGAGCAGTACTTC. Its translation is CASSVDGLAFSEQYF. This chain joins TRBV9 and TRBJ2-7; 8 nucleotides line up with TRBD2. This CDR3 comprises 15 residues. The V gene's germline CDR1 is SGDLS and CDR2 YYNGEE. Trimming removed 0 bases from V and 6 bases from J; junction bases left unmatched: 8. The whole variable domain, filled in from reference TRBV9 and TRBJ2-7, reads DSGVTQTPKHLITATGQRVTLRCSPRSGDLSVYWYQQSLDQGLQFLIQYYNGEERAKGNILERFSAQQFPDLHSELNLSSLELGDSALYFCASSVDGLAFSEQYFGPGTRLTVT.

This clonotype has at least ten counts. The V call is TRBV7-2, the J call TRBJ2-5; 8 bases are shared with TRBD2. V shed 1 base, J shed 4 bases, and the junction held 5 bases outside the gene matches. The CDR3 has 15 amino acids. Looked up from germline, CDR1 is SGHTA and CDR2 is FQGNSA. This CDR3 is CASSLVPTSAETQYF. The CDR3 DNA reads TGTGCCAGCAGCTTAGTCCCGACTAGCGCAGAGACCCAGTACTTC.

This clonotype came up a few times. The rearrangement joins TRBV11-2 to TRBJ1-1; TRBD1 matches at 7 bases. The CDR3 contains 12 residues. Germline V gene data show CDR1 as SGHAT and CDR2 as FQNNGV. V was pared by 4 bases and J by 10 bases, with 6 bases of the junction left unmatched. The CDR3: CASSSLTGRAFF. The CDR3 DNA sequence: TGTGCCAGCAGCTCACTGACAGGGCGAGCTTTCTTT.

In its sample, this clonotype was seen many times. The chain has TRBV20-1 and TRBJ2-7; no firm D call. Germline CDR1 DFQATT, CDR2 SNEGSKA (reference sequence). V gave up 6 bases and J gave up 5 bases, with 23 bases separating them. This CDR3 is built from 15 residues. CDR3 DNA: TGCAGTGCCAAACGCGCCCAGTCCAGTCGGAACGAGCAGTACTTC. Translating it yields CSAKRAQSSRNEQYF.

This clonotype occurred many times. The DNA for the CDR3 is TGTGCCAGCAGCTTAGCCAGGGGCCCTAATGAAAAACTGTTTTTT. It is translated as CASSLARGPNEKLFF. The V gene is TRBV7-9, the J gene TRBJ1-4, with D maybe TRBD1 (6 bases). CDR1 and CDR2 from the germline V gene are SEHNR and FQNEAQ (reference sequence). This CDR3 contains 15 residues. V was shortened by 0 bases and J by 3 bases, with 8 bases between the two germline ends.

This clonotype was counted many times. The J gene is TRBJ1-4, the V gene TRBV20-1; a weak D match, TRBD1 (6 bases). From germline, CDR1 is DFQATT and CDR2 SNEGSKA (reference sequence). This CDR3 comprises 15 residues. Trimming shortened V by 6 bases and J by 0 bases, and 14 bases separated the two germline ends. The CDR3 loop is CSAATGNPTNEKLFF. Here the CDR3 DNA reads TGCAGTGCCGCCACAGGGAATCCAACTAATGAAAAACTGTTTTTT.

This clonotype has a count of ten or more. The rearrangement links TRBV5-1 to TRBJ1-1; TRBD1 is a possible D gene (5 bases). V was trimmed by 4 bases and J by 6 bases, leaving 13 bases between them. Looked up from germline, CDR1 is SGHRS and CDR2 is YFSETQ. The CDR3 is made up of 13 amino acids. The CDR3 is CASSRQGNSEAFF. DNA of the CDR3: TGCGCCAGCAGCCGGCAGGGAAATTCTGAAGCTTTCTTT. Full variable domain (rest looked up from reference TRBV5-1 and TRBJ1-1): KAGVTQTPRYLIKTRGQQVTLSCSPISGHRSVSWYQQTPGQGLQFLFEYFSETQRNKGNFPGRFSGRQFSNSRSEMNVSTLELGDSALYLCASSRQGNSEAFFGQGTRLTVV.

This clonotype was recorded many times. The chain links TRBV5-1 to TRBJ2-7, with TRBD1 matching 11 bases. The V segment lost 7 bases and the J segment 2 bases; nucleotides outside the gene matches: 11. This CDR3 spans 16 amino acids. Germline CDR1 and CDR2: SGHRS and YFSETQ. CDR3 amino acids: CASFRSGTGGPYEQYF. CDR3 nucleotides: TGCGCCAGCTTCAGGTCCGGGACAGGGGGTCCCTACGAGCAGTACTTC.

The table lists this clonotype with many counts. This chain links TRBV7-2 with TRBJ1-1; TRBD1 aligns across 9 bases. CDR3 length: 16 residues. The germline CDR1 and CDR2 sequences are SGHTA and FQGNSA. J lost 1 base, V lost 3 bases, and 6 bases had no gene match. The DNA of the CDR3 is TGTGCCAGCAGCTTCGGACAGGGGTCAGCGAACACTGAAGCTTTCTTT. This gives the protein CASSFGQGSANTEAFF.

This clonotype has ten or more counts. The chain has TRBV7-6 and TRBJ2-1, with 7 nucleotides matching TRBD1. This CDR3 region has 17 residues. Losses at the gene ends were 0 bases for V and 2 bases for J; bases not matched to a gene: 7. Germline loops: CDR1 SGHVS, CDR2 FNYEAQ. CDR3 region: CASSLAGVQGAYNEQFF. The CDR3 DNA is TGTGCCAGCAGCTTAGCGGGGGTCCAGGGGGCCTACAATGAGCAGTTCTTC.

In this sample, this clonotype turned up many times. CDR3 DNA sequence: TGTGCCTGGAGTAGACAGTTCTATGGCTACACCTTC. Encoded protein: CAWSRQFYGYTF. The chain recombines TRBV30 with TRBJ1-2; possible D gene TRBD1, 5 bases. The CDR3 totals 12 residues. Trimming stripped 2 bases from V and 4 bases from J, with 8 bases between. Germline values: CDR1 GTSNPN, CDR2 SVGIG (reference sequence).

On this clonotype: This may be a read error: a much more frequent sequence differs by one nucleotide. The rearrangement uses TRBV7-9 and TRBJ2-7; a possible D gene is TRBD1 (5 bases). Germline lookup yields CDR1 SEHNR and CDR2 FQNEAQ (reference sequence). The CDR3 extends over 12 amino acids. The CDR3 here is CSSRRQSYEQYF. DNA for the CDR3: TGTTCCAGCAGAAGACAGTCCTACGAGCAGTACTTC.

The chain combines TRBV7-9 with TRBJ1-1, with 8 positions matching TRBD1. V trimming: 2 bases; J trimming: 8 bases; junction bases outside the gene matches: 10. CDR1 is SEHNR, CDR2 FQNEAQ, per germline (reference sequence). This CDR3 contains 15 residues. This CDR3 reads CASSLRQGRSSEAFF. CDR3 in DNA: TGTGCCAGCAGCTTAAGACAGGGGCGAAGCTCCGAAGCTTTCTTT.

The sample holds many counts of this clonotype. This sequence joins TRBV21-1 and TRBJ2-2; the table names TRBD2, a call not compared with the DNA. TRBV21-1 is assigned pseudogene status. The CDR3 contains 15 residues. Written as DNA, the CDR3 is TGTGCCAGCAGCAAAGCGGAGGGAGGCACCGGGGAGCTGTTTTTT. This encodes CASSKAEGGTGELFF.

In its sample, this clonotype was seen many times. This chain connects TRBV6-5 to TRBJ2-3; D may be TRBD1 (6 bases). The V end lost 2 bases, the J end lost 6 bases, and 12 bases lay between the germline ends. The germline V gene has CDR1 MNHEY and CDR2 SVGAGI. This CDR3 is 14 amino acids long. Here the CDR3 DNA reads TGTGCCAGCAGTTACGACAGGTTAGCGGATACGCAGTATTTT. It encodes CASSYDRLADTQYF.

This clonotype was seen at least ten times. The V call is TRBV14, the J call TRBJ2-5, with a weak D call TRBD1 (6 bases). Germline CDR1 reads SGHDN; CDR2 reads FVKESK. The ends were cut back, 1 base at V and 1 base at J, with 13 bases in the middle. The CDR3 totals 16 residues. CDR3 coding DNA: TGTGCCAGCAGCCAAGGCAACAGGGTCCTCCAAGAGACCCAGTACTTC. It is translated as CASSQGNRVLQETQYF.

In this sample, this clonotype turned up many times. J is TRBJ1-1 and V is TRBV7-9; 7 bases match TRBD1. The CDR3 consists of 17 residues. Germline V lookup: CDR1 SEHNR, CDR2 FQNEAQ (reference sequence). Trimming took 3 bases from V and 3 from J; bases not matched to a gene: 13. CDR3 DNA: TGTGCCAGCAGCTTGACCCCACAGGGGTTAGCGCACACTGAAGCTTTCTTT. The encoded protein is CASSLTPQGLAHTEAFF.

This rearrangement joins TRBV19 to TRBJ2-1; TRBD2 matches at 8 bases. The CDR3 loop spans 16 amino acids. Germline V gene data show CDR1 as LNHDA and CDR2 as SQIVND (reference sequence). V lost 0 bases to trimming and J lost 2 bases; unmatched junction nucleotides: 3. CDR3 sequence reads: CASSIEGSGTYNEQFF. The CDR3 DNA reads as TGTGCCAGTAGTATAGAGGGTAGCGGGACCTACAATGAGCAGTTCTTC.

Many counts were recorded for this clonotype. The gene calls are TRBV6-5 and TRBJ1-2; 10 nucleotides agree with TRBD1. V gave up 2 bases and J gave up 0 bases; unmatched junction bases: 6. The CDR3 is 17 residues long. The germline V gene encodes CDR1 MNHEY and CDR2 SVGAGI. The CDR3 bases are TGTGCCAGCAGTTACGAGGGACAGGGGATATCTAACTATGGCTACACCTTC. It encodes CASSYEGQGISNYGYTF.

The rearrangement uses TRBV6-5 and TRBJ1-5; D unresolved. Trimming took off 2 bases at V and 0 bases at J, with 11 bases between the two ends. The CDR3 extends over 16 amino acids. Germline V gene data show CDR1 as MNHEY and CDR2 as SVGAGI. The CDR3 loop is CASSYRVAYSNQPQHF. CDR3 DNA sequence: TGTGCCAGCAGTTACAGGGTCGCATATAGCAATCAGCCCCAGCATTTT.